Reported below is one T cell receptor beta chain. What it binds is unknown. The data are from a study of T-cell memory formation after mild COVID-19. Study results and limitations: Memory cells collected pre-infection included some clones that later responded, suggesting cross-reactive memory joined. Clones that contracted from day 15 to 85 had balanced CD4/CD8; later expanders were CD4+ biased.

TCRdb passed the 5' RACE reads through MiXCR, listing each CDR3 protein once. The sample comprises about 320,000 distinct CDR3 sequences, 14% of which are singletons, and 20% to 25% rests with the top ten. Germline loops: CDR1 MNHEY, CDR2 SMNVEV (reference sequence). This CDR3 has 14 residues. V was trimmed by 10 bases and J by 0 bases, leaving 16 bases between them. The sequenced sample was PBMCs or a T cell subset sorted from them (not recorded which). The chain is built from TRBV27 and TRBJ2-7, with D perhaps matching TRBD2 (5 bases). The clonotype was recovered from a man aged 18 to 30 who had mild COVID-19 (a few samples of this study predate the infection). Cell type and time point are not known. CDR3 amino acids: CATQGVTSSYEQYF. DNA of the CDR3: TGTGCCACCCAAGGCGTCACTAGCTCCTACGAGCAGTACTTC.